The rows below give T cell receptor beta chains drawn from one sample of a study of OX40 agonist ivuxolimab in advanced cancers. TCRdb's table, derived via immunoSEQ multiplex PCR, lists solely in-frame clones and lacks some. The table records more than 65,000 clones, around 84% of them present only once. This specimen consisted of CD4+ or CD8+ T cells sorted from blood, obtained in a trial of the OX40 agonist ivuxolimab. The receptors here all came from an adult with an advanced solid tumor such as melanoma, head and neck, liver or kidney cancer. Both conserved end residues are part of each CDR3. Fields, in order: CDR3 protein, CDR3 DNA, J gene, clone size, D gene, V gene. The D gene is left open where the match is weak. Size values are once, few and many counts, or a class for expanded clones, and some rows have none.

CDR3 protein: CASSDRGQVNQPQHF
CDR3 DNA: TGTGCCAGCAGTGATAGGGGACAGGTAAATCAGCCCCAGCATTTT
J gene: TRBJ1-5
clone size: NA
D gene: TRBD1
V gene: TRBV2

CDR3 protein: CASSLERGPYEQYF
CDR3 DNA: TGTGCCAGCAGCTTAGAACGGGGACCTTACGAGCAGTACTTC
J gene: TRBJ2-7
clone size: NA
D gene: NA
V gene: TRBV7-2

CDR3 protein: CASSLDVETQYF
CDR3 DNA: TGTGCCAGCAGCTTAGATGTAGAGACCCAGTACTTC
J gene: TRBJ2-5
clone size: NA
D gene: NA
V gene: TRBV7-2

CDR3 protein: CASGQGAANTEAFF
CDR3 DNA: TGCGCCAGCGGACAGGGGGCGGCGAACACTGAAGCTTTCTTT
J gene: TRBJ1-1
clone size: NA
D gene: TRBD1
V gene: TRBV10-2

CDR3 protein: CASSMRGQDFYSNQPQHF
CDR3 DNA: TGTGCCAGTAGTATGAGGGGACAGGACTTCTATAGCAATCAGCCCCAGCATTTT
J gene: TRBJ1-5
clone size: NA
D gene: TRBD1
V gene: TRBV19

CDR3 protein: CASSPDRVKQYF
CDR3 DNA: TGTGCCAGCAGCCCGGACAGGGTGAAGCAGTACTTC
J gene: TRBJ2-7
clone size: NA
D gene: TRBD1
V gene: TRBV7-2

CDR3 protein: CASGLGQGGEGYTF
CDR3 DNA: TGTGCTAGTGGTTTGGGGCAGGGAGGAGAGGGCTACACCTTC
J gene: TRBJ1-2
clone size: NA
D gene: NA
V gene: TRBV12-5

CDR3 protein: CASSSAGLQETQYF
CDR3 DNA: TGTGCCAGCAGTTCGGCGGGGTTACAAGAGACCCAGTACTTC
J gene: TRBJ2-5
clone size: NA
D gene: NA
V gene: TRBV25-1

CDR3 protein: CASSLAGSYEQYF
CDR3 DNA: TGTGCCAGCAGCTTAGCTGGGTCCTACGAGCAGTACTTC
J gene: TRBJ2-7
clone size: NA
D gene: NA
V gene: TRBV7-9

CDR3 protein: CASSQADNEQFF
CDR3 DNA: TGCGCCAGCAGCCAAGCTGACAATGAGCAGTTCTTC
J gene: TRBJ2-1
clone size: few
D gene: NA
V gene: TRBV4-3

CDR3 protein: CASSLSREDTQYF
CDR3 DNA: TGTGCCAGCAGCTTAAGCAGGGAAGATACGCAGTATTTT
J gene: TRBJ2-3
clone size: NA
D gene: NA
V gene: TRBV11-3

CDR3 protein: CASRRMPDTDTQYF
CDR3 DNA: TGTGCCAGCAGACGGATGCCTGACACAGATACGCAGTATTTT
J gene: TRBJ2-3
clone size: NA
D gene: NA
V gene: TRBV2

CDR3 protein: CASSLEGNTEAFF
CDR3 DNA: TGTGCCAGCAGCTTAGAGGGAAACACTGAAGCTTTCTTT
J gene: TRBJ1-1
clone size: NA
D gene: NA
V gene: TRBV7-2

CDR3 protein: CASSLRALHPDRGTRGQYF
CDR3 DNA: TGCGCCAGCAGCCTAAGGGCCCTTCATCCGGACAGGGGGACTAGGGGGCAGTACTTC
J gene: TRBJ2-7
clone size: NA
D gene: TRBD1
V gene: TRBV4-3

CDR3 protein: CASSLQDTEAFF
CDR3 DNA: TGTGCCAGCAGTCTTCAGGACACTGAAGCTTTCTTT
J gene: TRBJ1-1
clone size: few
D gene: NA
V gene: TRBV7-9

CDR3 protein: CASSLQVTSGGWETQYF
CDR3 DNA: TGTGCCAGCAGCTTACAAGTGACTAGCGGGGGGTGGGAGACCCAGTACTTC
J gene: TRBJ2-5
clone size: NA
D gene: TRBD2
V gene: TRBV7-2

CDR3 protein: CASSRSMNTEAFF
CDR3 DNA: TGTGCCAGCAGCCGATCCATGAACACTGAAGCTTTCTTT
J gene: TRBJ1-1
clone size: NA
D gene: NA
V gene: TRBV11-2

CDR3 protein: CASSFNVQSNEKLFF
CDR3 DNA: TGTGCCAGCAGTTTCAATGTGCAGTCGAATGAAAAACTGTTTTTT
J gene: TRBJ1-4
clone size: NA
D gene: NA
V gene: TRBV27

CDR3 protein: CASSLDSPNTGELFF
CDR3 DNA: TGCGCCAGCAGTTTGGACAGCCCGAACACCGGGGAGCTGTTTTTT
J gene: TRBJ2-2
clone size: NA
D gene: NA
V gene: TRBV5-1

CDR3 protein: CASRNRVNYGYTF
CDR3 DNA: TGTGCCAGCAGGAACAGGGTAAACTATGGCTACACCTTC
J gene: TRBJ1-2
clone size: NA
D gene: NA
V gene: TRBV6-5

CDR3 protein: CASSLLDSTDTQYF
CDR3 DNA: TGTGCCAGCAGTTTATTGGATAGCACAGATACGCAGTATTTT
J gene: TRBJ2-3
clone size: NA
D gene: NA
V gene: TRBV28

CDR3 protein: CASSADSPYGYTF
CDR3 DNA: TGTGCCAGCAGTGCGGACAGCCCCTATGGCTACACCTTC
J gene: TRBJ1-2
clone size: NA
D gene: NA
V gene: TRBV2

CDR3 protein: CASSLDLSGNTIYF
CDR3 DNA: TGCGCCAGCAGCTTAGACCTCTCTGGAAACACCATATATTTT
J gene: TRBJ1-3
clone size: NA
D gene: NA
V gene: TRBV5-1

CDR3 protein: CASSPDPQLGNTIYF
CDR3 DNA: TGCGCCAGCAGCCCGGATCCTCAGCTTGGAAACACCATATATTTT
J gene: TRBJ1-3
clone size: NA
D gene: NA
V gene: TRBV5-1

CDR3 protein: CASSPSGGQETQYF
CDR3 DNA: TGTGCCAGCAGTCCCTCAGGGGGCCAAGAGACCCAGTACTTC
J gene: TRBJ2-5
clone size: many
D gene: TRBD1
V gene: TRBV6-5

CDR3 protein: CASSPQGATGELFF
CDR3 DNA: TGTGCCAGCAGCCCGCAGGGAGCCACCGGGGAGCTGTTTTTT
J gene: TRBJ2-2
clone size: NA
D gene: NA
V gene: TRBV7-2

CDR3 protein: CASSLGHSGGVEQFF
CDR3 DNA: TGTGCCAGCAGCTTAGGGCATAGCGGGGGGGTTGAGCAGTTCTTC
J gene: TRBJ2-1
clone size: once
D gene: TRBD2
V gene: TRBV7-2

CDR3 protein: CASSPGSNNEQFF
CDR3 DNA: TGCGCCAGCAGCCCGGGGAGCAACAATGAGCAGTTCTTC
J gene: TRBJ2-1
clone size: few
D gene: NA
V gene: TRBV5-1

CDR3 protein: CASSVQQEAFF
CDR3 DNA: TGTGCCAGCAGTGTTCAGCAAGAAGCTTTCTTT
J gene: TRBJ1-1
clone size: NA
D gene: NA
V gene: TRBV2

CDR3 protein: CASSLLGGQTEAFF
CDR3 DNA: TGTGCCAGCAGTCTCCTGGGGGGGCAAACTGAAGCTTTCTTT
J gene: TRBJ1-1
clone size: once
D gene: NA
V gene: TRBV6-5

CDR3 protein: CASSTTWQASSYNSPLHF
CDR3 DNA: TGTGCCAGTAGTACCACCTGGCAGGCGAGCTCCTATAATTCACCCCTCCACTTT
J gene: TRBJ1-6
clone size: few
D gene: NA
V gene: TRBV19

CDR3 protein: CASSPAGTASEQYF
CDR3 DNA: TGTGCCAGCAGCCCGGCAGGGACCGCTTCCGAGCAGTACTTC
J gene: TRBJ2-7
clone size: NA
D gene: NA
V gene: TRBV14

CDR3 protein: CASSSGQSNSPLHF
CDR3 DNA: TGTGCCAGCAGCTCGGGACAGAGCAATTCACCCCTCCACTTT
J gene: TRBJ1-6
clone size: few
D gene: TRBD1
V gene: TRBV7-2

CDR3 protein: CAISEATSRAFF
CDR3 DNA: TGTGCCATCAGTGAGGCGACATCCCGAGCTTTCTTT
J gene: TRBJ1-1
clone size: NA
D gene: NA
V gene: TRBV10-3

CDR3 protein: CATNPGPMNTEAFF
CDR3 DNA: TGTGCCACTAACCCCGGGCCCATGAACACTGAAGCTTTCTTT
J gene: TRBJ1-1
clone size: NA
D gene: NA
V gene: TRBV6-6

CDR3 protein: CASSPTSSSGNTIYF
CDR3 DNA: TGTGCCAGCTCACCAACATCTAGTTCTGGAAACACCATATATTTT
J gene: TRBJ1-3
clone size: once
D gene: NA
V gene: TRBV18

CDR3 protein: CASNPTGGAGYGYTF
CDR3 DNA: TGTGCCAGTAACCCAACCGGCGGGGCGGGCTATGGCTACACCTTC
J gene: TRBJ1-2
clone size: few
D gene: NA
V gene: TRBV6-1

CDR3 protein: CASSDRTNTGELFF
CDR3 DNA: TGTGCCAGCAGCGACCGGACGAACACCGGGGAGCTGTTTTTT
J gene: TRBJ2-2
clone size: NA
D gene: NA
V gene: TRBV9

CDR3 protein: CAISDPGTVNTEAFF
CDR3 DNA: TGTGCCATCAGTGACCCCGGGACAGTGAACACTGAAGCTTTCTTT
J gene: TRBJ1-1
clone size: NA
D gene: TRBD1
V gene: TRBV10-3

CDR3 protein: CASSLGESYGYTF
CDR3 DNA: TGTGCCAGCAGCTTGGGGGAGAGCTATGGCTACACCTTC
J gene: TRBJ1-2
clone size: NA
D gene: NA
V gene: TRBV7-2

CDR3 protein: CASSLRGTGSYEQYF
CDR3 DNA: TGTGCCAGCAGCTTAAGGGGGACGGGGTCCTACGAGCAGTACTTC
J gene: TRBJ2-7
clone size: NA
D gene: NA
V gene: TRBV7-2

CDR3 protein: CASSLGGFGYEQYF
CDR3 DNA: TGTGCCAGCAGCTTAGGAGGGTTTGGTTACGAGCAGTACTTC
J gene: TRBJ2-7
clone size: few
D gene: NA
V gene: TRBV7-9

CDR3 protein: CASSSLGQSYEQYF
CDR3 DNA: TGTGCCAGTAGTTCCCTAGGACAGTCCTACGAGCAGTACTTC
J gene: TRBJ2-7
clone size: NA
D gene: NA
V gene: TRBV19

CDR3 protein: CASSLNPSTDTQYF
CDR3 DNA: TGTGCCAGCAGCTTAAACCCTAGCACAGATACGCAGTATTTT
J gene: TRBJ2-3
clone size: NA
D gene: NA
V gene: TRBV7-3

CDR3 protein: CASSRDPTYTDTQYF
CDR3 DNA: TGTGCCAGCAGTAGGGACCCGACTTACACAGATACGCAGTATTTT
J gene: TRBJ2-3
clone size: NA
D gene: NA
V gene: TRBV27

CDR3 protein: CASRWGQNTGELFF
CDR3 DNA: TGCGCCAGCAGATGGGGACAGAACACCGGGGAGCTGTTTTTT
J gene: TRBJ2-2
clone size: NA
D gene: NA
V gene: TRBV5-1

CDR3 protein: CASSRNPDRLYESPLHF
CDR3 DNA: TGCGCCAGCAGCCGAAACCCGGACAGATTGTATGAATCACCCCTCCACTTT
J gene: TRBJ1-6
clone size: NA
D gene: NA
V gene: TRBV4-1

CDR3 protein: CASSPSEVETQYF
CDR3 DNA: TGTGCCAGCAGCCCCTCCGAGGTGGAGACCCAGTACTTC
J gene: TRBJ2-5
clone size: NA
D gene: NA
V gene: TRBV7-2